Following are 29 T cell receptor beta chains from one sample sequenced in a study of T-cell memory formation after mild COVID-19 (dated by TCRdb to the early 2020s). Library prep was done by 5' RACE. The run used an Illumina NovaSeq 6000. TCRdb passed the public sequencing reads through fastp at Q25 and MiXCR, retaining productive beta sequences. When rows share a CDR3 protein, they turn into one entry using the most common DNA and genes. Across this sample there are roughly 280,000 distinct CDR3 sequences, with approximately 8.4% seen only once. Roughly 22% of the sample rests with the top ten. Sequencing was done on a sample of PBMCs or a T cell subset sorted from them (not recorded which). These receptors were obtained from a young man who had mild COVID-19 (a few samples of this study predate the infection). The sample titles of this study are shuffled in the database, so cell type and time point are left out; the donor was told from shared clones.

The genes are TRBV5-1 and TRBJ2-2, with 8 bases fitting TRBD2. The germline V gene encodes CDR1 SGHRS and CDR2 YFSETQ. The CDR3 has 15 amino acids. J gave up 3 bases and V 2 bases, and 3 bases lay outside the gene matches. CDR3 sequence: CASSFSGAHTGELFF. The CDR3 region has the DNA TGCGCCAGCAGCTTTAGCGGGGCTCACACCGGGGAGCTGTTTTTT.

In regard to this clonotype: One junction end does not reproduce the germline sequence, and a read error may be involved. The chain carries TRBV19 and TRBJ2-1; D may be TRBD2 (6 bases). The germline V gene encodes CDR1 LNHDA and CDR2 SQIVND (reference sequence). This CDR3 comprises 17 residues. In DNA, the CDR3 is TGTGCCAGTAGCCCATTGGGACCCGAACCCCCTGGACTACGGAGACTCTTC. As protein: CASSPLGPEPPGLRRLF. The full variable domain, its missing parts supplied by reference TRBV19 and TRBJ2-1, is DGGITQSPKYLFRKEGQNVTLSCEQNLNHDAMYWYRQDPGQGLRLIYYSQIVNDFQKGDIAEGYSVSREKKESFPLTVTSAQKNPTAFYLCASSPLGPEPPGLRRLFGPGTRLTVL.

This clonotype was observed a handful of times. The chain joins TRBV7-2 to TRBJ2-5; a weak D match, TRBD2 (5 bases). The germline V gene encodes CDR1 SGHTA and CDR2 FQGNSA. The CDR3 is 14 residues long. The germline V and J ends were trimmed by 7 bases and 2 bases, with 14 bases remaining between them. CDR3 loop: CASIERTGQETQYF. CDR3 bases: TGTGCCAGCATCGAAAGGACGGGACAAGAGACCCAGTACTTC.

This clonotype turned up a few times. The CDR3 loop is CASRKDERLYNEQFF. CDR3 DNA: TGTGCCAGCAGAAAGGACGAGAGGTTATACAATGAGCAGTTCTTC. This chain joins TRBV25-1 and TRBJ2-1, with unresolved D. Germline-derived CDR1 and CDR2 are MGHDK and SYGVNS. The CDR3 length is 15 residues. V gave up 6 bases and J gave up 4 bases, with 16 bases separating them.

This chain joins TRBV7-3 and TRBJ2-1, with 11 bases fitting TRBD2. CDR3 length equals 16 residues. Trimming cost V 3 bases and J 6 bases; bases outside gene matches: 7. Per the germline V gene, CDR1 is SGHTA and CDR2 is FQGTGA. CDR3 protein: CASSFRLAGLSNEQFF. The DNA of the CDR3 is TGTGCCAGCAGCTTCAGACTAGCGGGGCTGAGCAATGAGCAGTTCTTC.

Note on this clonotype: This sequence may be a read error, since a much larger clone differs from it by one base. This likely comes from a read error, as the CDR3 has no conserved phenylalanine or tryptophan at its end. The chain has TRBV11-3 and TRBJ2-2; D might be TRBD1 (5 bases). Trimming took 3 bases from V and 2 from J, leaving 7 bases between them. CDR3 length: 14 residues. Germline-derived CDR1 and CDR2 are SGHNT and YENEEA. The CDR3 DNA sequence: TGTGCCAGCAGCTTGGACATCAACACCGGGGAGCTGTTTCTT. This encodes CASSLDINTGELFL.

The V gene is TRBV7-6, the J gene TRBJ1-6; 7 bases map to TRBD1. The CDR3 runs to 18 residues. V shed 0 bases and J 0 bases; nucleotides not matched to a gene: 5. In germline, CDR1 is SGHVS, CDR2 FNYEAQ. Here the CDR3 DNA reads TGTGCCAGCAGCTTAGCGGGACAGTCGAGCTCCTATAATTCACCCCTCCACTTT. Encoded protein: CASSLAGQSSSYNSPLHF. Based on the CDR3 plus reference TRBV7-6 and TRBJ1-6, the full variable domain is GAGVSQSPRYKVTKRGQDVALRCDPISGHVSLYWYRQALGQGPEFLTYFNYEAQQDKSGLPNDRFSAERPEGSISTLTIQRTEQRDSAMYRCASSLAGQSSSYNSPLHFGNGTRLTVT.

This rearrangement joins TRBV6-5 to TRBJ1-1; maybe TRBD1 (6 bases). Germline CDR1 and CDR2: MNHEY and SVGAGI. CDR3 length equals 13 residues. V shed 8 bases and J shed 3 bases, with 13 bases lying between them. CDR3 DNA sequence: TGTGCCAGCCGGGGGGCTAGGTACACTGAAGCTTTCTTT. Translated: CASRGARYTEAFF.

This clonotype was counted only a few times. The CDR3: CASSPDRGASYEQYV. As DNA, the CDR3 is TGTGCCAGCAGCCCAGACAGGGGAGCGTCCTACGAGCAGTACGTC. The genes are TRBV7-8 and TRBJ2-7, with 8 bases fitting TRBD1. In germline, CDR1 is SGHVS, CDR2 FQNEAQ. This CDR3 has 15 amino acids. V lost 5 bases and J lost 1; bases outside the gene matches: 7.

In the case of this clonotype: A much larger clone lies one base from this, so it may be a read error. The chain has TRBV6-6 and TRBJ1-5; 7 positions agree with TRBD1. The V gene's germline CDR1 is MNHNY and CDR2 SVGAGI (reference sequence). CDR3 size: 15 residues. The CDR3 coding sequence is TGTGCCAGCACCCTCCAGGGGGGGGGCAATCAGCCCAAGCATTTT. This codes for CASTLQGGGNQPKHF.

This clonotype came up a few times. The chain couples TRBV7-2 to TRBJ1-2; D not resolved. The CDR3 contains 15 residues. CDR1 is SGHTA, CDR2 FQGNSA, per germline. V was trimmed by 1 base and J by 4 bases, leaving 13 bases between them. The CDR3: CASSLEPSQTYGYTF. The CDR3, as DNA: TGTGCCAGCAGCTTAGAGCCTTCGCAGACCTATGGCTACACCTTC.

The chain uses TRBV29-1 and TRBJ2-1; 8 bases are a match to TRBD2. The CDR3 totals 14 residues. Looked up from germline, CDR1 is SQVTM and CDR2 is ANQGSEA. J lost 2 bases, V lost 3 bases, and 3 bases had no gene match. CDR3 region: CSVEGGGPYNEQFF. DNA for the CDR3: TGCAGCGTTGAGGGCGGGGGGCCCTACAATGAGCAGTTCTTC.

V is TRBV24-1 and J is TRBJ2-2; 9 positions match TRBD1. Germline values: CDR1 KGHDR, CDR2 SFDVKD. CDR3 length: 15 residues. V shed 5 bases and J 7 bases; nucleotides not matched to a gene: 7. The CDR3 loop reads CATSAGGTGHGELFF. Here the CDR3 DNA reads TGTGCCACCAGTGCCGGCGGGACAGGGCACGGGGAGCTGTTTTTT.

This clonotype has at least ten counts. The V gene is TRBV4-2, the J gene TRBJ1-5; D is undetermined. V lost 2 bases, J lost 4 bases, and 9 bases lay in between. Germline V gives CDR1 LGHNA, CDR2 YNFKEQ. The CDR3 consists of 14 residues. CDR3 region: CASSQQVYNQPQHF. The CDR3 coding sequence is TGTGCCAGCAGCCAACAGGTCTATAATCAGCCCCAGCATTTT.

The DNA for the CDR3 is TGCGCCAGCAGCTTCGGACAGGCGCAGTTCTTC. Translation: CASSFGQAQFF. The chain joins TRBV5-1 to TRBJ2-1, with 7 bases lining up with TRBD1. V shed 2 bases and J 12 bases; nucleotides not matched to a gene: 2. The CDR3 is made up of 11 amino acids. Germline V gene data show CDR1 as SGHRS and CDR2 as YFSETQ.

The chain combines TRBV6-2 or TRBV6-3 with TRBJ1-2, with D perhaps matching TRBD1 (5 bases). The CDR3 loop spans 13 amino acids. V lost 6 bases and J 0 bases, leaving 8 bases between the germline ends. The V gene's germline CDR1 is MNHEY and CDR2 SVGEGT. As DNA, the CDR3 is TGTGCCAGCAGGGACACAACTAACTATGGCTACACCTTC. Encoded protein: CASRDTTNYGYTF.

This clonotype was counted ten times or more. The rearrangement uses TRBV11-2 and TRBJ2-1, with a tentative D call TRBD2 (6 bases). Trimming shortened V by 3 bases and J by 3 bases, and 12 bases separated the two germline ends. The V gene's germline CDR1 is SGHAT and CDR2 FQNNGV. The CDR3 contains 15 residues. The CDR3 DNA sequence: TGTGCCAGCAGCTTGGCTAGCGATTTCTACAATGAGCAGTTCTTC. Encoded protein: CASSLASDFYNEQFF.

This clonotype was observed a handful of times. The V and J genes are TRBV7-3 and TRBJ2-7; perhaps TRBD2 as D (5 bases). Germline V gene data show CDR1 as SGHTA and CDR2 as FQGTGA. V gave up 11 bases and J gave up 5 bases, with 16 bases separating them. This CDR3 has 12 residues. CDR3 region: CAFGAVGDEQYV. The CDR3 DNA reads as TGTGCCTTCGGAGCGGTCGGGGACGAGCAGTACGTC.

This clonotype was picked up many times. For the CDR3, the DNA is TGTGCCAGCAGTGTGGGAGGGGTCACTGAAGCTTTCTTT. This codes for CASSVGGVTEAFF. The chain combines TRBV2 with TRBJ1-1, with D possibly being TRBD1 (5 bases). V was cut by 4 bases and J by 4 bases, with 10 bases left in between. CDR3 length: 13 amino acids. Germline CDR1 is SNHLY and CDR2 is FYNNEI.

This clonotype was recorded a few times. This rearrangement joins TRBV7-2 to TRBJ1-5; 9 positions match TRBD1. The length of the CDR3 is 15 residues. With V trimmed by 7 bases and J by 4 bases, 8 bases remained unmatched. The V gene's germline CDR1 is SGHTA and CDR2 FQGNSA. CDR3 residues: CASNPGQGMNQPQHF. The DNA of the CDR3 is TGTGCCAGCAACCCGGGACAGGGAATGAATCAGCCCCAGCATTTT.

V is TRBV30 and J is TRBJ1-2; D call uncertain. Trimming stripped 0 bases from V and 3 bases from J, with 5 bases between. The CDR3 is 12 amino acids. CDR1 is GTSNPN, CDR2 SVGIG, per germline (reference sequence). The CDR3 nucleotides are TGTGCCTGGAGTGTCGGACACTATGGCTACACCTTC. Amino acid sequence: CAWSVGHYGYTF.

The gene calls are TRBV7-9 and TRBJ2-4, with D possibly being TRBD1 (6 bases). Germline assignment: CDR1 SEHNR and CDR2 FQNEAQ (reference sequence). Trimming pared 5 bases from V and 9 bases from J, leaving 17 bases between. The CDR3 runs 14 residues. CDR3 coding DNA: TGTGCCAGCAGCCAAGCCTCAGGGGATACCATTCAGTACTTC. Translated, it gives CASSQASGDTIQYF.

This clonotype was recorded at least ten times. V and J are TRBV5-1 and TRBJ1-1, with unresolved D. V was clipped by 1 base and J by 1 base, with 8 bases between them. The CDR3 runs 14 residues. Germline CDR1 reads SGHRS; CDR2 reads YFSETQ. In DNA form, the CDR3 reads TGCGCCAGCAGCTTGATAACAGAGAACACTGAAGCTTTCTTT. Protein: CASSLITENTEAFF. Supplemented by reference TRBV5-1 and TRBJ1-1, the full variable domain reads KAGVTQTPRYLIKTRGQQVTLSCSPISGHRSVSWYQQTPGQGLQFLFEYFSETQRNKGNFPGRFSGRQFSNSRSEMNVSTLELGDSALYLCASSLITENTEAFFGQGTRLTVV.

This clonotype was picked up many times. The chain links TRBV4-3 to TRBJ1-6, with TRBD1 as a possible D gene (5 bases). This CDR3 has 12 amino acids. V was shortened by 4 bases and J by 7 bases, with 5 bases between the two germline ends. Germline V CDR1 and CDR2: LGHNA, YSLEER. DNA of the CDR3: TGCGCCAGCAGCCGGACAAATTCACCCCTCCACTTT. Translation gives CASSRTNSPLHF.

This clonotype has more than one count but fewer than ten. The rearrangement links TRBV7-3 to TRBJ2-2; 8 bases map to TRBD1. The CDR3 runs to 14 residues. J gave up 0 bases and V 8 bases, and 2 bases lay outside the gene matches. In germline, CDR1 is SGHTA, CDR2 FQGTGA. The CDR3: CASEQGANTGELFF. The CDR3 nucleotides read TGTGCCAGCGAACAGGGGGCGAACACCGGGGAGCTGTTTTTT.

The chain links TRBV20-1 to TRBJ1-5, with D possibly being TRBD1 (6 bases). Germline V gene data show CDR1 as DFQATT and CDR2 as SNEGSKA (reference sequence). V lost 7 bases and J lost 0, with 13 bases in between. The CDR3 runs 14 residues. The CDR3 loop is CSVSDSYSNQPQHF. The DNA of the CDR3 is TGCAGTGTCTCGGACAGCTATAGCAATCAGCCCCAGCATTTT.

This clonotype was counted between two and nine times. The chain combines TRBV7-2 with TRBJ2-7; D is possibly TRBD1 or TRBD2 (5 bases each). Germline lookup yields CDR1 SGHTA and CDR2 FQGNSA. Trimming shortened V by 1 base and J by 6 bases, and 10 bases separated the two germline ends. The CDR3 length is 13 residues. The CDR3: CASSLVRGGEQYV. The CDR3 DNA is TGTGCCAGCAGCTTAGTACGGGGCGGCGAGCAGTACGTC.

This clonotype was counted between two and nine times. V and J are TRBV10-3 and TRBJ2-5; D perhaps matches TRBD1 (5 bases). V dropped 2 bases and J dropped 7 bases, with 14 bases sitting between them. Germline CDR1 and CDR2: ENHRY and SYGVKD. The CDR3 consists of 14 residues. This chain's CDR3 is CAISESRVSGTQYF. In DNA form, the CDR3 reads TGTGCCATCAGTGAGAGCAGGGTCTCGGGGACCCAGTACTTC.

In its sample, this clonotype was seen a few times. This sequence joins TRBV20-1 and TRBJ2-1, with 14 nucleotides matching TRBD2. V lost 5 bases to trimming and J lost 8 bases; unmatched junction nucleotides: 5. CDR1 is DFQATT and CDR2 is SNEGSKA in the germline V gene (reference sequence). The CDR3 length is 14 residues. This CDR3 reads CSALRLAGGHEQFF. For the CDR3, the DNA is TGCAGTGCTCTACGACTAGCGGGGGGGCATGAGCAGTTCTTC.